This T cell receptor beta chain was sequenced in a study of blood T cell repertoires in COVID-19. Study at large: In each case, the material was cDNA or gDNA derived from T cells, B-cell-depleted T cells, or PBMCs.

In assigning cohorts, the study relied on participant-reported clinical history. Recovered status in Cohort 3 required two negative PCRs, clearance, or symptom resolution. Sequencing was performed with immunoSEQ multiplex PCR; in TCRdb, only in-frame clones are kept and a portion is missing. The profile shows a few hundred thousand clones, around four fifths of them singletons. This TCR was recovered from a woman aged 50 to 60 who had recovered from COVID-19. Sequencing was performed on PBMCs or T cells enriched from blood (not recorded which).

The CDR3 spells CASSSPGVSNQPQHF. CDR3 in DNA: TGTGCCAGTAGTTCCCCCGGGGTCAGCAATCAGCCCCAGCATTTT. The J gene is TRBJ1-5, the V gene TRBV19; D is unclear. CDR3 length equals 15 residues. Germline loops: CDR1 LNHDA, CDR2 SQIVND (reference sequence). Trimming pared 5 bases from V and 1 base from J, leaving 12 bases between.